The 12 T cell receptor beta chains in this list originate from one sample, sequenced in a study of cytotoxic CD8 clonotypes in ibrutinib-treated CLL. This table comes from immunoSEQ multiplex PCR, and its TCRdb copy is limited to in-frame clones, with some not included. The table has 150,000 or so clones, around 84% seen once. The sequences come from PBMCs, collected after 12 months of ibrutinib treatment. Every receptor here comes from a human donor with chronic lymphocytic leukemia.

This chain uses TRBV28 with TRBJ2-5; D is uncertain. Germline V gene sequence: CDR1 MDHEN, CDR2 SYDVKM. The CDR3 is made up of 10 amino acids. Trimming pared 5 bases from V and 8 bases from J, leaving 6 bases between. CDR3 amino acids: CASSRGTQYF. CDR3 in DNA: TGTGCCAGCAGTAGAGGTACCCAGTACTTC. The entire variable domain, with the rest obtained from reference TRBV28 and TRBJ2-5, is as follows: DVKVTQSSRYLVKRTGEKVFLECVQDMDHENMFWYRQDPGLGLRLIYFSYDVKMKEKGDIPEGYSVSREKKERFSLILESASTNQTSMYLCASSRGTQYFGPGTRLLVL.

The chain couples TRBV2 to TRBJ1-1; a possible D gene is TRBD1 (5 bases). Per germline, CDR1 SNHLY and CDR2 FYNNEI. Trimming stripped 4 bases from V and 1 base from J, with 10 bases between. The CDR3 spans 14 residues. Here the CDR3 DNA reads TGTGCCAGCAGTGCTCAGGGACCGAACACTGAAGCTTTCTTT. Protein sequence: CASSAQGPNTEAFF.

The chain combines TRBV7-2 with TRBJ2-1; 11 bases line up with TRBD2. The germline V gene encodes CDR1 SGHTA and CDR2 FQGNSA. Trimming at V came to 5 bases and at J to 6 bases, leaving 6 bases not matched to a gene. The CDR3 is 15 amino acids. The CDR3 protein is CASSTWTSGSNEQFF. The CDR3 DNA sequence: TGTGCCAGCAGCACGTGGACTAGCGGGTCCAATGAGCAGTTCTTC.

This clone has only one observation. The V call is TRBV5-1, the J call TRBJ2-5, with D perhaps matching TRBD1 or TRBD2 (7 bases each). V was cut by 4 bases and J by 2 bases, with 18 bases left in between. The CDR3 covers 16 residues. The germline V gene encodes CDR1 SGHRS and CDR2 YFSETQ. This CDR3 is CASSASPGGVQETQYF. The CDR3 DNA sequence: TGCGCCAGCAGCGCATCTCCAGGGGGGGTACAAGAGACCCAGTACTTC. Looking up the rest from reference TRBV5-1 and TRBJ2-5 gives the full variable domain: KAGVTQTPRYLIKTRGQQVTLSCSPISGHRSVSWYQQTPGQGLQFLFEYFSETQRNKGNFPGRFSGRQFSNSRSEMNVSTLELGDSALYLCASSASPGGVQETQYFGPGTRLLVL.

The chain recombines TRBV30 with TRBJ2-7; TRBD1 aligns across 10 bases. CDR1 is GTSNPN, CDR2 SVGIG, per germline (reference sequence). Trimming took 5 bases from V and 0 from J; bases not matched to a gene: 1. The CDR3 covers 13 residues. CDR3 DNA sequence: TGTGCCTGGGGACAGGGGGGCTCCTACGAGCAGTACTTC. It is translated as CAWGQGGSYEQYF.

V usage is TRBV5-4 and J usage is TRBJ2-7; 7 positions match TRBD1. Germline V gene data show CDR1 as SGHNT and CDR2 as YYREEE (reference sequence). The CDR3 is 15 amino acids. With 0 bases clipped from V and 2 bases from J, the junction kept 5 bases outside the gene matches. CDR3 protein: CASSLGGQGAYEQYF. As DNA, the CDR3 is TGTGCCAGCAGCTTGGGAGGTCAGGGGGCCTACGAGCAGTACTTC.

The chain employs TRBV18 and TRBJ1-1; the D is unclear. CDR1 KGHSH and CDR2 LQKENI come from the germline V gene. The CDR3 has 11 amino acids. V lost 3 bases to trimming and J lost 11 bases, with 10 bases between them. The CDR3 region is CASSPEVEAFF. In nucleotides, the CDR3 is TGTGCCAGCTCACCCGAAGTGGAGGCTTTCTTT. Based on the CDR3 plus reference TRBV18 and TRBJ1-1, the full variable domain is NAGVMQNPRHLVRRRGQEARLRCSPMKGHSHVYWYRQLPEEGLKFMVYLQKENIIDESGMPKERFSAEFPKEGPSILRIQQVVRGDSAAYFCASSPEVEAFFGQGTRLTVV.

V gene TRBV2 combines with J gene TRBJ1-5; the D gene is possibly TRBD1 (5 bases). The CDR3 has 13 residues. The V end was cut by 6 bases, the J end by 4 bases, with 10 bases between. CDR1 is SNHLY, CDR2 FYNNEI, per germline. The CDR3 region has the DNA TGTGCCAGCAGAGGACGGGGGAATCAGCCCCAGCATTTT. Its protein is CASRGRGNQPQHF. The entire variable domain, with the rest obtained from reference TRBV2 and TRBJ1-5, is as follows: EPEVTQTPSHQVTQMGQEVILRCVPISNHLYFYWYRQILGQKVEFLVSFYNNEISEKSEIFDDQFSVERPDGSNFTLKIRSTKLEDSAMYFCASRGRGNQPQHFGDGTRLSIL.

This CDR3 is CASSAGQRRGDTQYF. The CDR3 DNA sequence: TGTGCCAGCAGTGCCGGGCAACGGAGGGGGGATACGCAGTATTTT. The rearrangement uses TRBV25-1 and TRBJ2-3; D possibly uses TRBD1 or TRBD2 (6 bases each). Looked up from germline, CDR1 is MGHDK and CDR2 is SYGVNS. Trimming removed 4 bases from V and 6 bases from J, with 17 bases in between. This CDR3 has 15 amino acids. Looking up the rest from reference TRBV25-1 and TRBJ2-3 gives the full variable domain: EADIYQTPRYLVIGTGKKITLECSQTMGHDKMYWYQQDPGMELHLIHYSYGVNSTEKGDLSSESTVSRIRTEHFPLTLESARPSHTSQYLCASSAGQRRGDTQYFGPGTRLTVL.

The chain is built from TRBV28 and TRBJ2-2, with 10 bases identical to TRBD1. V trimming: 5 bases; J trimming: 0 bases; junction bases outside the gene matches: 3. This CDR3 contains 16 residues. Per the germline V gene, CDR1 is MDHEN and CDR2 is SYDVKM. DNA of the CDR3: TGTGCCAGCAGTAGACAGGGGGCCACGAACACCGGGGAGCTGTTTTTT. Translated: CASSRQGATNTGELFF. Combining the CDR3 with reference TRBV28 and TRBJ2-2 gives the whole variable domain DVKVTQSSRYLVKRTGEKVFLECVQDMDHENMFWYRQDPGLGLRLIYFSYDVKMKEKGDIPEGYSVSREKKERFSLILESASTNQTSMYLCASSRQGATNTGELFFGEGSRLTVL.

The chain is built from TRBV6-5 and TRBJ2-2; D not resolved. In germline, CDR1 is MNHEY, CDR2 SVGAGI. Trimming took 2 bases from V and 5 from J, leaving 3 bases between them. The CDR3 totals 12 residues. This CDR3 reads CASSYRTGELFF. Written as DNA, the CDR3 is TGTGCCAGCAGTTACCGGACCGGGGAGCTGTTTTTT.

The CDR3 DNA is TGCGCCAGCAGCCAAGGCCTCCAGGGTTATCATGAGCAGTTCTTC. This gives the protein CASSQGLQGYHEQFF. The chain uses TRBV4-1 and TRBJ2-1; D is perhaps TRBD1 (5 bases). Germline V lookup: CDR1 MGHRA, CDR2 YSYEKL. The CDR3 loop spans 15 amino acids. V shed 1 base and J shed 8 bases, with 15 bases lying between them.